The rows below give T cell receptor beta chains drawn from one sample of a study of shared T cell receptors in the human thymus. TCRdb keeps only in-frame clones here, not all; method: immunoSEQ multiplex PCR. The data contain some 760,000 clones, over 75% of them singletons. This same sample was also part of a study on human thymus T cells.

Specimen: thymocytes. These receptors all come from a girl in the first two years of life with a congenital heart defect. Each CDR3 is given with its conserved first and last residue. Clone size is shown for a subset of rows, as once, few, many or a class of expanded clone.

v_call clone_size cdr3_aa
TRBV7-8 few CASSWTHNEQFF
TRBV6-1 NA CASNIRQGNTGELFF
TRBV9 NA CASSVGQGGSTGELFF
TRBV9 NA CASSVGDRGRKPTGELFF
TRBV5-1 NA CASSGGTVSYEQYF
TRBV18 NA CASSAPYGYTF
TRBV6-1 NA CASSERPGWESNEKLFF
TRBV28 NA CASSPTPSGGPLETQYF
TRBV5-1 NA CASSPHHTGSALHF
TRBV15 NA CATQIWGSSHNEQFF
TRBV4-2 NA CASRNRDQAFF
TRBV5-6 once CASRLASGRSYEQYF
TRBV29-1 NA CSVAYDTANYNEQFF
TRBV2 NA CASSEALGGTEAFF
TRBV19 NA CASSILESQPQHF
TRBV7-8 once CASSPSRVWYSYGYTF
TRBV7-9 NA CASSFAPSGYGYTF
TRBV18 NA CASSPGGVEQYF
TRBV7-9 few CASSLAPGTASNQPQHF
TRBV5-1 NA CASSSQGSGNTIYF
TRBV5-4 NA CASSSETPSGPTNYNEQFF
TRBV5-1 NA CASSWTSGEDTGELFF
TRBV28 NA CASSSGQGWGGYTF
TRBV6-5 NA CASSYDSFQETQYF
TRBV10-3 NA CAISESTSGVYNEQFF
TRBV18 NA CASSPSHRVSPEQYF
TRBV6-4 NA CASSRSGGDNSPLHF
TRBV5-4 NA CASTFVHDSTGAYEQYF
TRBV14 NA CASSKRRGLGGYTF
TRBV10-3 NA CAISESGRGGTALYEQYF
TRBV10-3 NA CAISEGGNGYTF
TRBV10-3 NA CAIDPGQGIWSGYTF
TRBV4-1 NA CASSLPEGLPSVYSTDTQYF
TRBV5-1 NA CASSLRGGNYYEQYF
TRBV19 NA CASSINRDSPLHF
TRBV30 NA CAWSVRLAGNRTDTQYF
TRBV14 NA CASSQGTVVGTQYF
TRBV4-3 NA CASSQDQGSGGGTQYF
TRBV14 NA CASSHTTGRGNGYTF
TRBV18 NA CASSPPSGGPDGYTF
TRBV5-4 once CASSLGTGRANTEAFF
TRBV14 NA CASLQSRGTEAFF
TRBV28 NA CASSFWLQRDRENTEAFF
TRBV21-1 once CASRFGLPNSNQPQHF
TRBV20-1 once CSAGTGVGYTF
TRBV28 NA CASSLPDSGAGGTQYF
TRBV28 NA CASSSFIVYVRQGAGQPQHF
TRBV10-3 NA CAIREKGESQETQYF